This T cell receptor (beta chain) is from a study of blood T cell repertoires in COVID-19. Overall study context: COVID-19 samples from acute and convalescent phases originated in the United States, Italy and Spain. The cDNA or gDNA used as material had been derived from T cells, B-cell-depleted T cells, or PBMCs.

The CDR3 consists of 16 residues. Trimming at V came to 5 bases and at J to 4 bases, leaving 14 bases not matched to a gene. Germline values: CDR1 SGHDT, CDR2 YYEEEE. In the study's own analysis: It was from reference gene primer amplification that nucleated cell counts were estimated. Profiling relied on immunoSEQ multiplex PCR, and the TCRdb table lists in-frame clones only, not all of them. For V, J and clone size, that table is used; D and trimming come from the DNA. The sample records under 300,000 clones, around 80% being singletons. The chain has TRBV5-6 and TRBJ2-7; 8 positions match TRBD2. The clonotype originates from a woman aged 40 to 55 who had recovered from COVID-19. Input material: peripheral blood. CDR3 protein: CASSSRPGLVAYEQYF. Written as DNA, the CDR3 is TGTGCCAGCAGTAGCAGACCGGGACTAGTGGCTTACGAGCAGTACTTC.